Below are 11 T cell receptor beta chains sequenced from a single sample in a study of blood T cell repertoires in COVID-19. Only in-frame clones appear in the TCRdb table, and some are missing; sequencing was by immunoSEQ multiplex PCR. This table has 150,000 to 200,000 clones, around 90% appearing once. The sequenced material came from peripheral blood. The receptors shown here come from a man aged 45-60 years with acute or convalescent COVID-19.

This clone was detected only once. V gene TRBV4-2 combines with J gene TRBJ1-3; no firm D call. V lost 6 bases and J lost 1, with 10 bases in between. The CDR3 sequence is 14 residues long. Germline V gene sequence: CDR1 LGHNA, CDR2 YNFKEQ. The chain's CDR3 is CASRRSGSGNTIYF. CDR3 in DNA: TGTGCCAGCAGGCGGAGTGGATCTGGAAACACCATATATTTT.

The chain employs TRBV7-9 and TRBJ2-5, with D perhaps matching TRBD1 (5 bases). The germline V and J ends were trimmed by 4 bases and 4 bases, with 13 bases remaining between them. CDR3 size: 14 residues. Germline loops: CDR1 SEHNR, CDR2 FQNEAQ (reference sequence). CDR3 region: CASSYRTQGETQYF. CDR3 nucleotide sequence: TGTGCCAGCAGCTACAGAACCCAGGGAGAGACCCAGTACTTC.

The J gene is TRBJ1-2, the V gene TRBV3-1 (or the pseudogene TRBV3-2); no definite D call. This CDR3 contains 17 residues. Trimming cost V 5 bases and J 3 bases, with 22 bases left between them. The germline gives CDR1 LGHDT, CDR2 YNNKEL (reference sequence). Here the CDR3 DNA reads TGTGCCAGCAGCGCGAAGCCTTTTGCGGGAGCGGACTATGGCTACACCTTC. Its translation is CASSAKPFAGADYGYTF.

The chain uses TRBV7-9 and TRBJ2-7; possibly TRBD1 for D (7 bases). Germline CDR1 and CDR2: SEHNR and FQNEAQ (reference sequence). The CDR3 sequence is 12 residues long. The germline V and J ends were trimmed by 5 bases and 5 bases, with 10 bases remaining between them. The DNA for the CDR3 is TGTGCCAGCAGCACCAGGGGGGACGAGCAGTACTTC. Translation gives CASSTRGDEQYF.

The chain is built from TRBV6-5 and TRBJ1-3, with D uncertain. CDR1 is MNHEY and CDR2 is SVGAGI in the germline V gene. The CDR3 runs 15 residues. V was pared by 5 bases and J by 0 bases, with 11 bases between. The CDR3 region has the DNA TGTGCCAGCAGTCCCGGGAGAATCTCTGGAAACACCATATATTTT. Protein sequence: CASSPGRISGNTIYF.

The chain carries TRBV5-1 and TRBJ2-3; 8 bases are shared with TRBD2. CDR1 is SGHRS, CDR2 YFSETQ, per germline. Germline trimming cut 0 bases from V and 0 bases from J; bases unmatched to any gene: 3. The CDR3 runs to 16 residues. The CDR3 reads CASSLGVAGSTDTQYF. DNA of the CDR3: TGCGCCAGCAGCTTGGGAGTAGCGGGGAGCACAGATACGCAGTATTTT. The full variable domain, completed using reference TRBV5-1 and TRBJ2-3, is KAGVTQTPRYLIKTRGQQVTLSCSPISGHRSVSWYQQTPGQGLQFLFEYFSETQRNKGNFPGRFSGRQFSNSRSEMNVSTLELGDSALYLCASSLGVAGSTDTQYFGPGTRLTVL.

The chain has TRBV30 and TRBJ1-2, with D unresolved. Germline V lookup: CDR1 GTSNPN, CDR2 SVGIG (reference sequence). The V end lost 1 base, the J end lost 2 bases, and 8 bases lay between the germline ends. This CDR3 spans 13 amino acids. The CDR3 bases are TGTGCCTGGAGTGGAGGAGGGAACTATGGCTACACCTTC. Its protein product is CAWSGGGNYGYTF.

The chain is built from TRBV11-2 and TRBJ1-6; D is undetermined. The CDR3 is made up of 13 amino acids. Germline CDR1 and CDR2: SGHAT and FQNNGV. V was pared by 5 bases and J by 10 bases, with 12 bases between. The CDR3 bases are TGTGCCAGCAGCCAGCCCGGGTGGTCACCCCTCCACTTT. Translated: CASSQPGWSPLHF.

The rearrangement joins TRBV27 to TRBJ1-4; 7 bases match TRBD1. Trimming at V came to 3 bases and at J to 6 bases, leaving 4 bases not matched to a gene. CDR3 length: 14 amino acids. CDR1 and CDR2 from the germline V gene are MNHEY and SMNVEV (reference sequence). The CDR3, as DNA: TGTGCCAGCAGTTTGTTAGGGGGCGATGAAAAACTGTTTTTT. Its translation is CASSLLGGDEKLFF. Full variable domain (remainder filled in from reference TRBV27 and TRBJ1-4): EAQVTQNPRYLITVTGKKLTVTCSQNMNHEYMSWYRQDPGLGLRQIYYSMNVEVTDKGDVPEGYKVSRKEKRNFPLILESPSPNQTSLYFCASSLLGGDEKLFFGSGTQLSVL.

This chain joins TRBV7-6 and TRBJ1-5; TRBD1 aligns across 7 bases. The junction had 2 bases not matched to a gene; V was cut back by 5 bases and J by 4 bases. Germline CDR1 and CDR2: SGHVS and FNYEAQ. The CDR3 runs 13 residues. Written as DNA, the CDR3 is TGTGCCAGCAGCGCGGGACAGAATCAGCCCCAGCATTTT. The encoded protein is CASSAGQNQPQHF.

On this clone itself: The junction shows a germline mismatch at one end, possibly a read error. The CDR3 protein is CASSPAGGPISYSEQFF. The CDR3 region has the DNA TGTGCCAGCTCACCGGCGGGGGGGCCCATCTCCTACAGTGAGCAGTTCTTC. The J gene is TRBJ2-1, the V gene TRBV18; 9 bases map to TRBD2. Per germline, CDR1 KGHSH and CDR2 LQKENI. The CDR3 spans 17 residues.